This T cell receptor beta chain came from a study of T-cell reconstitution after alpha-beta-depleted transplantation in children. Unique molecular identifiers tagged the TCRbeta library. TCRdb reanalysed the PCR reads using MiXCR and keeps one entry per CDR3 protein. The sample contains hundreds of thousands of distinct CDR3 sequences, about 12% of which appear only once. On this clonotype itself: The target antigen is unknown.

V was cut by 4 bases and J by 2 bases, with 11 bases left in between. CDR1 and CDR2 from the germline V gene are SEHNR and FQNEAQ (reference sequence). CDR3 length: 14 amino acids. The study's findings and limits: By about two months after transplant, alpha-beta T cells reportedly arose from several hundred graft clones that had expanded.

The source of this sequence is a girl aged 2 to 10 with congenital amegakaryocytic thrombocytopenia, due to receive a stem cell transplant. Sample: PBMCs, taken before TCRalphabeta/CD19-depleted stem cell transplant. This chain connects TRBV7-9 to TRBJ1-2; D possibly corresponds to TRBD1 (5 bases). In DNA form, the CDR3 reads TGTGCCAGCAGCTCTCCGGGGGGAAACTATGGCTACACCTTC. This encodes CASSSPGGNYGYTF. The full variable domain, rest sourced from reference TRBV7-9 and TRBJ1-2, is DTGVSQNPRHKITKRGQNVTFRCDPISEHNRLYWYRQTLGQGPEFLTYFQNEAQLEKSRLLSDRFSAERPKGSFSTLEIQRTEQGDSAMYLCASSSPGGNYGYTFGSGTRLTVV.